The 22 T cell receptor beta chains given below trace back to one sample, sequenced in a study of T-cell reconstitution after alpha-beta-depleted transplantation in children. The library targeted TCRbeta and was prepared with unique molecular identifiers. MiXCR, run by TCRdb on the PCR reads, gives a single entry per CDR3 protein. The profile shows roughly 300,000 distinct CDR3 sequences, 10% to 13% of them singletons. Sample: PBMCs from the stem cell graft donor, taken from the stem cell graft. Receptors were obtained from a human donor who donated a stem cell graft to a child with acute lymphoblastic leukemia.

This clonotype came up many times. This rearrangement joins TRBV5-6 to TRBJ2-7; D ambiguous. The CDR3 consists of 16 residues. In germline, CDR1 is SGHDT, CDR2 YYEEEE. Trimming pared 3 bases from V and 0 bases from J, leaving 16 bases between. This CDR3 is CASSSQRSPNSYEQYF. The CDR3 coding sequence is TGTGCCAGCAGCTCCCAGAGGAGCCCCAACTCCTACGAGCAGTACTTC.

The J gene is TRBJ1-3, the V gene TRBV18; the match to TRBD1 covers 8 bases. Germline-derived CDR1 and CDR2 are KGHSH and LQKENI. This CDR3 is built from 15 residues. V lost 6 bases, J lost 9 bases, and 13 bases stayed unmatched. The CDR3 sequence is CASSPAGTGGRTIYF. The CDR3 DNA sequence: TGTGCCAGCTCGCCCGCCGGGACAGGAGGACGCACCATATATTTT. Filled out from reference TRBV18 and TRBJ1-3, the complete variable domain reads NAGVMQNPRHLVRRRGQEARLRCSPMKGHSHVYWYRQLPEEGLKFMVYLQKENIIDESGMPKERFSAEFPKEGPSILRIQQVVRGDSAAYFCASSPAGTGGRTIYFGEGSWLTVV.

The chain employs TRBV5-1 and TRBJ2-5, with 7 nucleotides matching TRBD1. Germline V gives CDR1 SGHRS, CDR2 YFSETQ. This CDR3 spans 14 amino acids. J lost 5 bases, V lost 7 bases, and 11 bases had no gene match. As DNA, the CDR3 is TGCGCCAGCGGGTCGGGACAGCGCCATGAGACCCAGTACTTC. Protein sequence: CASGSGQRHETQYF.

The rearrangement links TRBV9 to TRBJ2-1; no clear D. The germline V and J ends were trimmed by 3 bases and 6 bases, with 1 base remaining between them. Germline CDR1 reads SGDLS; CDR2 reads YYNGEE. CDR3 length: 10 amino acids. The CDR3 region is CASSGNEQFF. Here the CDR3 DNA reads TGTGCCAGCAGCGGCAATGAGCAGTTCTTC. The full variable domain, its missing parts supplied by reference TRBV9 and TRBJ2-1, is DSGVTQTPKHLITATGQRVTLRCSPRSGDLSVYWYQQSLDQGLQFLIQYYNGEERAKGNILERFSAQQFPDLHSELNLSSLELGDSALYFCASSGNEQFFGPGTRLTVL.

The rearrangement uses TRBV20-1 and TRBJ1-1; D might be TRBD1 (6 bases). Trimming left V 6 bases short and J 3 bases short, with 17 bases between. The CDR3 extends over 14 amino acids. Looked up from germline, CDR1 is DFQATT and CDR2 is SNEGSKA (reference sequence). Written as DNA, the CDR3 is TGCAGTGCCCGACCAGGGGAGGTGGACACTGAAGCTTTCTTT. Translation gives CSARPGEVDTEAFF.

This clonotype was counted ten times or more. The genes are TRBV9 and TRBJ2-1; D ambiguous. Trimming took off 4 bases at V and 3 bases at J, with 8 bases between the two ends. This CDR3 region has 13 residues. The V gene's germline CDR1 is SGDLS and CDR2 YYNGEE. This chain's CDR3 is CASSPRLYNEQFF. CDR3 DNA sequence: TGTGCCAGCAGCCCCCGACTCTACAATGAGCAGTTCTTC.

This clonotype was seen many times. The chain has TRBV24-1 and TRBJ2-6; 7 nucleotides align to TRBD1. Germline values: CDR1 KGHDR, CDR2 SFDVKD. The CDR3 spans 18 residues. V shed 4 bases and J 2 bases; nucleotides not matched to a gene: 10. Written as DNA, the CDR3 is TGTGCCACCAGTGACCCTGGACAGGCCGTGGCTGGGGCCAACGTCCTGACTTTC. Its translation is CATSDPGQAVAGANVLTF.

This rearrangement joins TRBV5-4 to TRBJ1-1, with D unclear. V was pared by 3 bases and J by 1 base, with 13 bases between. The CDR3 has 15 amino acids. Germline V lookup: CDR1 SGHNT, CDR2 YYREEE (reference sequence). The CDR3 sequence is CASSSVWPTNTEAFF. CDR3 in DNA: TGTGCCAGCAGCTCCGTCTGGCCTACGAACACTGAAGCTTTCTTT.

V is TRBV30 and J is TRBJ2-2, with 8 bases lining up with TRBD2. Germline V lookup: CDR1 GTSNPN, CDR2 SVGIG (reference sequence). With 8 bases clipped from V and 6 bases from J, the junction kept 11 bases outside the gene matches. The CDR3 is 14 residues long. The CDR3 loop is CAGSPSGSAGELFF. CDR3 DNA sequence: TGTGCCGGCTCCCCCAGCGGGAGTGCCGGGGAGCTGTTTTTT. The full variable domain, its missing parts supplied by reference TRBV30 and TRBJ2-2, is SQTIHQWPATLVQPVGSPLSLECTVEGTSNPNLYWYRQAAGRGLQLLFYSVGIGQISSEVPQNLSASRPQDRQFILSSKKLLLSDSGFYLCAGSPSGSAGELFFGEGSRLTVL.

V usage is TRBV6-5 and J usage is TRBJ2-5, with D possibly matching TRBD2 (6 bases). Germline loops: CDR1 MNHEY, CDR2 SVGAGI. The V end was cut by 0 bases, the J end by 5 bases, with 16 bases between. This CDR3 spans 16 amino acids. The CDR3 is CASSYSRAVGRETQYF. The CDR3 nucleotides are TGTGCCAGCAGTTACTCTCGGGCGGTTGGGAGGGAGACCCAGTACTTC.

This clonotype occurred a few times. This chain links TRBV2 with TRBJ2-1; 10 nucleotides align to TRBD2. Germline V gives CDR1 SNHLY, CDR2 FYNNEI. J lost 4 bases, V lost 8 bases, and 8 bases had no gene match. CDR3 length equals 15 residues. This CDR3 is CASHIGLAAYNEQFF. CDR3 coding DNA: TGTGCCAGCCACATAGGACTAGCGGCGTACAATGAGCAGTTCTTC.

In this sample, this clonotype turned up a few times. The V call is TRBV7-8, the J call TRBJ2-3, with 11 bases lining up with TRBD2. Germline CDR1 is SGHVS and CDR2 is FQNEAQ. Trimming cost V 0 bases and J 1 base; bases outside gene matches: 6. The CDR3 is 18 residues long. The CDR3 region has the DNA TGTGCCAGCAGCTTAGCCGGACTAGCGGGCGGGGGCACAGATACGCAGTATTTT. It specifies CASSLAGLAGGGTDTQYF. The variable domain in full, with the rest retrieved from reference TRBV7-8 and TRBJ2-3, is GAGVSQSPRYKVAKRGQDVALRCDPISGHVSLFWYQQALGQGPEFLTYFQNEAQLDKSGLPSDRFFAERPEGSVSTLKIQRTQQEDSAVYLCASSLAGLAGGGTDTQYFGPGTRLTVL.

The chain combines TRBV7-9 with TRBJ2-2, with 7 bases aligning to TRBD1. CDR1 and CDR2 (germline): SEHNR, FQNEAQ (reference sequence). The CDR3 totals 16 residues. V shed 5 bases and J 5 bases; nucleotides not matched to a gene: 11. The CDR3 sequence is CASSPSEGARTGELFF. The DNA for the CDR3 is TGTGCCAGCAGCCCCTCTGAGGGGGCGCGGACCGGGGAGCTGTTTTTT.

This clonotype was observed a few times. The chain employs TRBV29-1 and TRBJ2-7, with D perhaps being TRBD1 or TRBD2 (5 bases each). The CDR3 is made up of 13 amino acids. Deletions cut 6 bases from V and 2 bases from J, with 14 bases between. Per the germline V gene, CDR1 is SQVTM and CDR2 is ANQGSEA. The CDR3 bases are TGCAGCGTCGCCCGGGGACCTACCTACGAGCAGTACTTC. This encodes CSVARGPTYEQYF.

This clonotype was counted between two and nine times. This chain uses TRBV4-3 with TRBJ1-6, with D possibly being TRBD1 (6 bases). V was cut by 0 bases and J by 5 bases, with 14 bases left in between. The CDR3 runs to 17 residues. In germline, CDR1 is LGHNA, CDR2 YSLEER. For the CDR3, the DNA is TGCGCCAGCAGCCAAGATTTCTGGACAGAAAATAATTCACCCCTCCACTTT. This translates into CASSQDFWTENNSPLHF.

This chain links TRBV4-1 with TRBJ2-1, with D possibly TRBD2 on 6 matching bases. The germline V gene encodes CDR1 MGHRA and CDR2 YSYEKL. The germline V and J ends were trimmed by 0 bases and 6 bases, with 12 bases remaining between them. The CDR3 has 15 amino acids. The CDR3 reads CASSQDGGSFNEQFF. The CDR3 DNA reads TGCGCCAGCAGCCAAGATGGGGGGTCGTTCAATGAGCAGTTCTTC.

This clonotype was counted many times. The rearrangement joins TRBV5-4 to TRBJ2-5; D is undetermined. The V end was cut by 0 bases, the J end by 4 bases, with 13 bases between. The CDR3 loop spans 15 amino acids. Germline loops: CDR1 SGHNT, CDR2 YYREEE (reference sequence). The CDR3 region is CASSLEGSVGETQYF. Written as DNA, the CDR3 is TGTGCCAGCAGCTTGGAGGGAAGTGTCGGAGAGACCCAGTACTTC.

CDR3 sequence (DNA): TGTGCCAGCAGCGTAGGAAAGGGTGAGCAGTTCTTC. It codes for CASSVGKGEQFF. The V call is TRBV9, the J call TRBJ2-1; no reliable D call. The germline V gene has CDR1 SGDLS and CDR2 YYNGEE. V shed 0 bases and J shed 9 bases, with 7 bases lying between them. The CDR3 sequence is 12 residues long. Using reference TRBV9 and TRBJ2-1 for the parts outside the CDR3, the full variable domain is DSGVTQTPKHLITATGQRVTLRCSPRSGDLSVYWYQQSLDQGLQFLIQYYNGEERAKGNILERFSAQQFPDLHSELNLSSLELGDSALYFCASSVGKGEQFFGPGTRLTVL.

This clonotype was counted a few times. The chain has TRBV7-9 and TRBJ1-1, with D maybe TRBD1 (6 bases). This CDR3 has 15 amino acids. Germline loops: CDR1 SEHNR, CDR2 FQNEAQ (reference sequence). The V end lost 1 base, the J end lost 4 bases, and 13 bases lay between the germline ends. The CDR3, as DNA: TGTGCCAGCAGCTTAGGAGGGGGGGCGGCCACTGAAGCTTTCTTT. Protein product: CASSLGGGAATEAFF.

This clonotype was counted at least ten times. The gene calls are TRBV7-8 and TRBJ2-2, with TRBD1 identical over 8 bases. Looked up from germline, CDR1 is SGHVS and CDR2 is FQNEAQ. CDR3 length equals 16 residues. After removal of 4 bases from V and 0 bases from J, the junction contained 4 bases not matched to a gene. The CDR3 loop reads CASSSGQGANTGELFF. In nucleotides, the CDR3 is TGTGCCAGCAGCTCTGGACAGGGCGCGAACACCGGGGAGCTGTTTTTT. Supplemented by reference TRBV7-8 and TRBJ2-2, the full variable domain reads GAGVSQSPRYKVAKRGQDVALRCDPISGHVSLFWYQQALGQGPEFLTYFQNEAQLDKSGLPSDRFFAERPEGSVSTLKIQRTQQEDSAVYLCASSSGQGANTGELFFGEGSRLTVL.

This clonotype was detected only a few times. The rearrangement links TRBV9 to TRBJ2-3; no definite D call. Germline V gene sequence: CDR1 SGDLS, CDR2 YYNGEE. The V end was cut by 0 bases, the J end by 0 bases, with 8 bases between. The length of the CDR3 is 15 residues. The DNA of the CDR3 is TGTGCCAGCAGCGTAGGGGGTCCTAGCACAGATACGCAGTATTTT. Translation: CASSVGGPSTDTQYF.

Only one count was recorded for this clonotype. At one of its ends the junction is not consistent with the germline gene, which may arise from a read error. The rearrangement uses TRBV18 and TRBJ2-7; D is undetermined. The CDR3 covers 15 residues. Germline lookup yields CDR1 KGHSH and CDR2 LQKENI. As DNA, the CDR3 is TGTGCCAGCTCACCACCGGCCAGTAGCTCCTGCGAGCAGTACTTC. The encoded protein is CASSPPASSSCEQYF.